This TCR beta chain was captured in a study of shared clonotypes between healthy human individuals. Notes on the study in general: Rarefaction indicated that sorted-subset sequencing remained incomplete although depth was large.

The protocol was immunoSEQ multiplex PCR, while the TCRdb copy is restricted to in-frame clones and leaves out a portion. In the table there are 900,000 to 1,200,000 clones, around 82% of which are singletons. This CDR3 region has 15 residues. J was trimmed by 5 bases and V by 5 bases; bases with no gene match: 7. Germline V CDR1 and CDR2: SGHRS, YFSETQ. This clone showed up just once. Its antigen remains unidentified. The receptor comes from a man between 18 and 35 years old in good health. Some clones in this sample may be carry-over from other donors' samples. Input material: memory CD4+ T cells from PBMCs. Regarding subset: CD45RA-negative fraction. The genes are TRBV5-1 and TRBJ2-5; 12 nucleotides agree with TRBD2. The chain's CDR3 is CASRTGTSGLETQYF. The CDR3 coding sequence is TGCGCCAGCAGGACCGGGACTAGCGGGCTCGAGACCCAGTACTTC.